These T cell receptor beta chains were read from a single sample in a study of shared clonotypes between healthy human individuals. Sequenced by immunoSEQ multiplex PCR; TCRdb stores in-frame clones only, minus some. The sample contains about 2.3 million clones, 85% to 95% of which appear only once. Sample: naive CD4+ T cells from PBMCs. The receptors here all came from a man aged 18 to 29 in good health. Some clones in this sample may be carry-over from other donors' samples. Both conserved end residues are part of each CDR3. Each record gives: J gene, clone size, V gene, D gene, CDR3 protein, CDR3 DNA. D genes are given only for firm matches. Clone size, where shown, is once, few, many, or a class for clones that have expanded.

j_call: TRBJ1-4
clone_size: -
v_call: TRBV18
d_call: -
cdr3_aa: CASWMGVPNEKLFF
cdr3_nt: TGTGCCAGTTGGATGGGGGTCCCTAATGAAAAACTGTTTTTT

j_call: TRBJ2-1
clone_size: -
v_call: TRBV29-1
d_call: TRBD2
cdr3_aa: CSARGSGRDEQFF
cdr3_nt: TGCAGCGCCCGGGGGAGCGGGAGGGACGAGCAGTTCTTC

j_call: TRBJ2-7
clone_size: -
v_call: TRBV27
d_call: TRBD2
cdr3_aa: CASSSLAGGRYEQYF
cdr3_nt: TGTGCCAGCAGTTCCTTAGCGGGAGGCCGCTACGAGCAGTACTTC

j_call: TRBJ2-2
clone_size: -
v_call: TRBV10-3
d_call: TRBD1
cdr3_aa: CAISEPTGPNTGELFF
cdr3_nt: TGTGCCATCAGTGAGCCGACAGGGCCGAACACCGGGGAGCTGTTTTTT

j_call: TRBJ2-1
clone_size: once
v_call: TRBV18
d_call: -
cdr3_aa: CASSPPGTLGNEQFF
cdr3_nt: TGTGCCAGCTCACCCCCCGGGACCCTGGGCAATGAGCAGTTCTTC

j_call: TRBJ2-1
clone_size: -
v_call: TRBV5-1
d_call: TRBD1
cdr3_aa: CASQKGTDNEQFF
cdr3_nt: TGCGCCAGCCAAAAGGGGACAGACAATGAGCAGTTCTTC

j_call: TRBJ1-2
clone_size: few
v_call: TRBV19
d_call: TRBD1
cdr3_aa: CASSPIGGRGYTF
cdr3_nt: TGTGCCAGTAGCCCCATAGGGGGCCGAGGCTACACCTTC

j_call: TRBJ2-6
clone_size: once
v_call: TRBV11-3
d_call: -
cdr3_aa: CASSLDGGSGANVLTF
cdr3_nt: TGTGCCAGCAGCTTAGATGGAGGGTCTGGGGCCAACGTCCTGACTTTC

j_call: TRBJ1-5
clone_size: few
v_call: TRBV19
d_call: TRBD1
cdr3_aa: CASSAGTGRIYSNQPQHF
cdr3_nt: TGTGCCAGTAGTGCCGGGACAGGGAGGATCTATAGCAATCAGCCCCAGCATTTT

j_call: TRBJ2-2
clone_size: -
v_call: TRBV29-1
d_call: TRBD1
cdr3_aa: CSVGQAGELFF
cdr3_nt: TGCAGCGTCGGACAGGCCGGGGAGCTGTTTTTT

j_call: TRBJ1-2
clone_size: -
v_call: TRBV5-1
d_call: -
cdr3_aa: CASSPSQPNYGYTF
cdr3_nt: TGCGCCAGCAGCCCATCCCAGCCTAACTATGGCTACACCTTC

j_call: TRBJ1-1
clone_size: few
v_call: TRBV7-9
d_call: -
cdr3_aa: CASSLGSNTEAFF
cdr3_nt: TGTGCCAGCAGTCTGGGGTCTAACACTGAAGCTTTCTTT

j_call: TRBJ2-7
clone_size: -
v_call: TRBV6-1
d_call: TRBD2
cdr3_aa: CASSLLAVSSYEQYF
cdr3_nt: TGTGCCAGCAGTCTCCTAGCGGTGAGCTCCTACGAGCAGTACTTC

j_call: TRBJ1-1
clone_size: -
v_call: TRBV6-4
d_call: -
cdr3_aa: CASSLTENTEAFF
cdr3_nt: TGTGCCAGCAGTTTGACAGAGAACACTGAAGCTTTCTTT

j_call: TRBJ1-2
clone_size: -
v_call: TRBV28
d_call: -
cdr3_aa: CASSQIANYGYTF
cdr3_nt: TGTGCCAGCAGTCAGATTGCTAACTATGGCTACACCTTC

j_call: TRBJ2-2
clone_size: few
v_call: TRBV11-2
d_call: TRBD2
cdr3_aa: CASSLDLEGGDTGELFF
cdr3_nt: TGTGCCAGCAGCTTAGACTTGGAGGGAGGGGATACCGGGGAGCTGTTTTTT

j_call: TRBJ1-3
clone_size: once
v_call: TRBV19
d_call: TRBD1
cdr3_aa: CASSINQGAGNTIYF
cdr3_nt: TGTGCCAGTAGTATCAACCAGGGGGCTGGAAACACCATATATTTT

j_call: TRBJ2-7
clone_size: -
v_call: TRBV29-1
d_call: TRBD2
cdr3_aa: CSVVLAGVGYEQYF
cdr3_nt: TGCAGCGTAGTACTAGCGGGAGTTGGTTACGAGCAGTACTTC

j_call: TRBJ2-5
clone_size: -
v_call: TRBV9
d_call: TRBD1
cdr3_aa: CASSPRDRGTIGETQYF
cdr3_nt: TGTGCCAGCAGCCCCCGGGACAGGGGAACGATCGGGGAGACCCAGTACTTC

j_call: TRBJ2-5
clone_size: -
v_call: TRBV6-5
d_call: -
cdr3_aa: CASSSSWGVWETQYF
cdr3_nt: TGTGCCAGCAGTTCATCCTGGGGGGTTTGGGAGACCCAGTACTTC

j_call: TRBJ2-6
clone_size: once
v_call: TRBV7-9
d_call: TRBD2
cdr3_aa: CASRKSGSPGANVLTF
cdr3_nt: TGTGCCAGCAGAAAAAGCGGGAGCCCTGGGGCCAACGTCCTGACTTTC

j_call: TRBJ2-7
clone_size: -
v_call: TRBV12-5
d_call: TRBD2
cdr3_aa: CASGLVNRRETRLAGGSSYEQYF
cdr3_nt: TGTGCTAGTGGTTTGGTAAATCGCAGGGAAACTCGACTAGCGGGAGGGAGCTCCTACGAGCAGTACTTC

j_call: TRBJ2-7
clone_size: -
v_call: TRBV18
d_call: -
cdr3_aa: CASSPPSARGYEQYF
cdr3_nt: TGTGCCAGCTCACCACCGTCGGCCCGGGGCTACGAGCAGTACTTC

j_call: TRBJ1-2
clone_size: -
v_call: TRBV29-1
d_call: -
cdr3_aa: CSVVKGDYGYTF
cdr3_nt: TGCAGCGTTGTCAAGGGTGACTATGGCTACACCTTC

j_call: TRBJ1-1
clone_size: -
v_call: TRBV6-1
d_call: -
cdr3_aa: CASSEVGGMNTEAFF
cdr3_nt: TGTGCCAGCAGTGAAGTGGGAGGCATGAACACTGAAGCTTTCTTT

j_call: TRBJ2-1
clone_size: -
v_call: TRBV5-1
d_call: TRBD2
cdr3_aa: CASSLAVSSGRAHEQFF
cdr3_nt: TGCGCCAGCAGCTTGGCAGTCTCCAGCGGGAGGGCCCATGAGCAGTTCTTC

j_call: TRBJ1-1
clone_size: -
v_call: TRBV28
d_call: -
cdr3_aa: CASSLVGADTEAFF
cdr3_nt: TGTGCCAGCAGTTTAGTCGGAGCAGACACTGAAGCTTTCTTT

j_call: TRBJ1-2
clone_size: -
v_call: TRBV10-3
d_call: -
cdr3_aa: CASGQNLRWDYGYTF
cdr3_nt: TGTGCCAGCGGACAGAACCTACGATGGGACTATGGCTACACCTTC

j_call: TRBJ2-5
clone_size: -
v_call: TRBV6-5
d_call: -
cdr3_aa: CASSYSGGLETQYF
cdr3_nt: TGTGCCAGCAGTTACTCGGGGGGTTTGGAGACCCAGTACTTC

j_call: TRBJ1-2
clone_size: once
v_call: TRBV30
d_call: -
cdr3_aa: CAWDGGAAVYGYTF
cdr3_nt: TGTGCCTGGGACGGCGGGGCAGCCGTCTATGGCTACACCTTC

j_call: TRBJ1-2
clone_size: -
v_call: TRBV7-8
d_call: TRBD1
cdr3_aa: CASSFNRGNYGYTF
cdr3_nt: TGTGCCAGCAGCTTTAACAGGGGTAACTATGGCTACACCTTC

j_call: TRBJ2-7
clone_size: -
v_call: TRBV28
d_call: -
cdr3_aa: CASSLLDNEQYF
cdr3_nt: TGTGCCAGCAGCCTGCTAGACAACGAGCAGTACTTC

j_call: TRBJ1-6
clone_size: -
v_call: TRBV6-1
d_call: -
cdr3_aa: CASSEARQGNSPLHF
cdr3_nt: TGTGCCAGCAGTGAAGCGCGGCAGGGGAATTCACCCCTCCACTTT